This TCR beta chain was found in a study of PD-L1 blockade in urothelial cancer. Overall study context: Patients had undergone 0 to 3 prior chemotherapy regimens. Timepoints chosen for blood analysis were 3 weeks (second dose) and 6 weeks after treatment start. Researchers found blood samples held a median of around 140,000 T cells.

Urothelial carcinoma, locally advanced or metastatic, affected the patients. Trimming took 4 bases from V and 3 from J, leaving 18 bases between them. The germline V gene encodes CDR1 SGHDN and CDR2 FVKESK. This CDR3 spans 16 amino acids. Assay used: immunoSEQ multiplex PCR; TCRdb lists only in-frame clones, some missing. The table has 50,000 or so clones, more than 65% seen once; the top ten hold about 4.5%. This TCR was sampled from a man aged 65 to 85 with urothelial cancer. The rearrangement links TRBV14 to TRBJ1-1; the D gene is possibly TRBD1 (5 bases). The sample was PBMCs, taken around atezolizumab (anti-PD-L1) treatment. Here the CDR3 reads CASSPRGWAGDTEAFF. In DNA form, the CDR3 reads TGTGCCAGCAGCCCTAGGGGATGGGCTGGGGACACTGAAGCTTTCTTT. Full variable domain (remainder filled in from reference TRBV14 and TRBJ1-1): EAGVTQFPSHSVIEKGQTVTLRCDPISGHDNLYWYRRVMGKEIKFLLHFVKESKQDESGMPNNRFLAERTGGTYSTLKVQPAELEDSGVYFCASSPRGWAGDTEAFFGQGTRLTVV.